Following are 27 T cell receptor beta chains from one sample sequenced in a study of shared T cell receptors in the human thymus. Profiled with immunoSEQ multiplex PCR; TCRdb holds only in-frame clones, not every one. The sample has hundreds of thousands of clones, about 87% seen once. These same records also appear under a second study, on human thymus T cells.

The sample comprised thymocytes. The origin of the receptors is a boy less than two years old with a congenital heart defect.

DNA for the CDR3: TGTGCCAGCAGCTTAACAGGGGAGAAAGGCGAGCAGTACTTC. Its translation is CASSLTGEKGEQYF. V gene TRBV28 combines with J gene TRBJ2-7; 7 bases line up with TRBD1. The CDR3 loop spans 14 amino acids. Germline V gene data show CDR1 as MDHEN and CDR2 as SYDVKM. V lost 6 bases, J lost 6 bases, and 11 bases stayed unmatched.

CDR3 bases: TGTGCCAGCAGCTTGGACCAAGCTTACGAGCAGTACTTC. Translation gives CASSLDQAYEQYF. This rearrangement joins TRBV5-8 to TRBJ2-7; D ambiguous. This CDR3 contains 13 residues. CDR1 is SGHTS, CDR2 YDEGEE, per germline. Trimming stripped 0 bases from V and 4 bases from J, with 8 bases between.

The chain uses TRBV5-6 and TRBJ1-5; 9 nucleotides match TRBD1. Germline loops: CDR1 SGHDT, CDR2 YYEEEE. V gave up 1 base and J gave up 5 bases; unmatched junction bases: 10. The CDR3 has 17 residues. The CDR3 loop is CASSLFRDRDSYQPQHF. The CDR3 bases are TGTGCCAGCAGCTTGTTCCGGGACAGGGACTCCTATCAGCCCCAGCATTTT.

The chain has TRBV28 and TRBJ2-1; 7 bases agree with TRBD2. The V gene's germline CDR1 is MDHEN and CDR2 SYDVKM. The CDR3 length is 14 residues. With V trimmed by 8 bases and J by 9 bases, 13 bases remained unmatched. The CDR3 DNA is TGTGCCAGCCGCCGGGACTATAGGGAGGGTGAGCAGTTCTTC. This encodes CASRRDYREGEQFF. The variable domain in full, with the rest retrieved from reference TRBV28 and TRBJ2-1, is DVKVTQSSRYLVKRTGEKVFLECVQDMDHENMFWYRQDPGLGLRLIYFSYDVKMKEKGDIPEGYSVSREKKERFSLILESASTNQTSMYLCASRRDYREGEQFFGPGTRLTVL.

This chain links TRBV30 with TRBJ2-7; D might be TRBD1 (6 bases). The V gene's germline CDR1 is GTSNPN and CDR2 SVGIG (reference sequence). CDR3 length: 17 residues. V lost 0 bases to trimming and J lost 3 bases, with 21 bases between them. The DNA of the CDR3 is TGTGCCTGGAGTGTAGGTCCGGGACACCCTAGGGACTACGAGCAGTACTTC. Its translation: CAWSVGPGHPRDYEQYF.

V gene TRBV14 combines with J gene TRBJ1-4; no clear D gene. The germline V gene has CDR1 SGHDN and CDR2 FVKESK. The CDR3 extends over 15 amino acids. The ends were cut back, 1 base at V and 8 bases at J, with 14 bases in the middle. The DNA of the CDR3 is TGTGCCAGCAGCCAAGGGAGGGAAGAAGAGGAAAAACTGTTTTTT. This translates into CASSQGREEEEKLFF.

The chain combines TRBV7-2 with TRBJ2-1; tentative D call: TRBD2 (6 bases). Trimming left V 5 bases short and J 0 bases short, with 11 bases between. CDR1 is SGHTA and CDR2 is FQGNSA in the germline V gene. The CDR3 consists of 15 residues. This CDR3 reads CASSLLAASYNEQFF. CDR3 bases: TGTGCCAGCAGCCTCTTAGCGGCCTCCTACAATGAGCAGTTCTTC.

This clone was seen only once. The chain combines TRBV27 with TRBJ1-1; possibly TRBD1 for D (6 bases). V dropped 6 bases and J dropped 4 bases, with 15 bases sitting between them. CDR1 and CDR2 (germline): MNHEY, SMNVEV (reference sequence). This CDR3 comprises 14 residues. The CDR3 DNA is TGTGCCAGCAGAGTACAGGGCCAGAGCACTGAAGCTTTCTTT. Its translation: CASRVQGQSTEAFF.

CDR3: CASSPRLAGRQETQYF. In DNA form, the CDR3 reads TGTGCCAGCAGCCCTCGACTAGCGGGGAGACAAGAGACCCAGTACTTC. The chain joins TRBV27 to TRBJ2-5; TRBD2 matches 11 bases. Germline trimming cut 6 bases from V and 2 bases from J; bases unmatched to any gene: 8. CDR1 and CDR2 (germline): MNHEY, SMNVEV (reference sequence). The CDR3 has 16 residues.

This clone has a single count. The rearrangement joins TRBV7-2 to TRBJ2-1; 10 bases agree with TRBD1. V gave up 1 base and J gave up 7 bases; unmatched junction bases: 4. CDR3 length equals 15 residues. Germline values: CDR1 SGHTA, CDR2 FQGNSA. CDR3 amino acids: CASSLGQGAGNEQFF. Here the CDR3 DNA reads TGTGCCAGCAGCTTAGGACAGGGGGCTGGGAATGAGCAGTTCTTC. The full variable domain, with the rest looked up from reference TRBV7-2 and TRBJ2-1, is GAGVSQSPSNKVTEKGKDVELRCDPISGHTALYWYRQSLGQGLEFLIYFQGNSAPDKSGLPSDRFSAERTGGSVSTLTIQRTQQEDSAVYLCASSLGQGAGNEQFFGPGTRLTVL.

This chain uses TRBV25-1 with TRBJ1-1; D not resolved. Germline CDR1 MGHDK, CDR2 SYGVNS. Trimming took off 6 bases at V and 1 base at J, with 6 bases between the two ends. The length of the CDR3 is 12 residues. CDR3 sequence reads: CASRFGNTEAFF. The CDR3 coding sequence is TGTGCCAGCAGATTCGGGAACACTGAAGCTTTCTTT.

V gene TRBV7-9 combines with J gene TRBJ2-1; tentative D call: TRBD2 (6 bases). The CDR3 has 16 amino acids. Per germline, CDR1 SEHNR and CDR2 FQNEAQ (reference sequence). The V end lost 1 base, the J end lost 4 bases, and 14 bases lay between the germline ends. In DNA, the CDR3 is TGTGCCAGCAGCTTAGTTCGGGAGATCAGGTACAATGAGCAGTTCTTC. Its translation is CASSLVREIRYNEQFF.

The chain is built from TRBV28 and TRBJ1-5, with 7 bases matching TRBD1. The V gene end was trimmed by 10 bases and the J gene end by 1 base; junction bases not matched to a gene: 7. Germline CDR1 and CDR2: MDHEN and SYDVKM. The CDR3 sequence is 14 residues long. CDR3 bases: TGTGCCACCTGGGAAGGGGGCAGCAATCAGCCCCAGCATTTT. It is translated as CATWEGGSNQPQHF.

The chain couples TRBV7-8 to TRBJ1-5, with 9 bases lining up with TRBD1. The CDR3 length is 17 residues. CDR1 and CDR2 (germline): SGHVS, FQNEAQ. The ends lost 5 bases at V and 4 bases at J; junction bases unmatched: 12. In nucleotides, the CDR3 is TGTGCCAGCAGCGTCGACCGGGACAGGGTTTGGAATCAGCCCCAGCATTTT. Translated, it gives CASSVDRDRVWNQPQHF.

This chain uses TRBV4-3 with TRBJ2-5; 9 positions match TRBD1. The tail of the sequence fits TRBJ2-7 better, so the J call may be wrong. From germline, CDR1 is LGHNA and CDR2 YSLEER. The CDR3 loop spans 16 amino acids. The CDR3 sequence: CASSQDIGTGSYEQYF. The CDR3 DNA reads as TGCGCCAGCAGCCAAGACATAGGGACAGGGAGCTACGAGCAGTACTTC.

The gene calls are TRBV6-1 and TRBJ1-4, with 7 bases matching TRBD1. The germline CDR1 and CDR2 sequences are MNHNS and SASEGT. Trimming took 1 base from V and 0 from J; bases not matched to a gene: 8. This CDR3 is 18 amino acids long. The DNA for the CDR3 is TGTGCCAGCAGTGAAGTTTGGACAGGAGAAACAACTAATGAAAAACTGTTTTTT. Amino acid sequence: CASSEVWTGETTNEKLFF.

The genes are TRBV20-1 and TRBJ1-5; no clear D gene. Germline loops: CDR1 DFQATT, CDR2 SNEGSKA (reference sequence). Trimming removed 3 bases from V and 7 bases from J, with 4 bases in between. The CDR3 length is 10 residues. CDR3 nucleotide sequence: TGCAGTGCTAGCGGGCAGCCCCAGCATTTT. Encoded protein: CSASGQPQHF.

V usage is TRBV19 and J usage is TRBJ1-1; 8 nucleotides align to TRBD1. From germline, CDR1 is LNHDA and CDR2 SQIVND (reference sequence). The CDR3 has 12 amino acids. With 3 bases clipped from V and 12 bases from J, the junction kept 6 bases outside the gene matches. The CDR3 coding sequence is TGTGCCAGTAGTATCGGGGGACAGGCAACTTTCTTT. Translation: CASSIGGQATFF.

The V gene is TRBV28, the J gene TRBJ2-2; possible D gene TRBD1, 7 bases. The germline gives CDR1 MDHEN, CDR2 SYDVKM. V was shortened by 5 bases and J by 3 bases, with 19 bases between the two germline ends. This CDR3 spans 17 amino acids. This CDR3 reads CASSPSWGDSDTGELFF. As DNA, the CDR3 is TGTGCCAGCAGTCCTTCATGGGGGGACAGTGACACCGGGGAGCTGTTTTTT.

CDR3 sequence: CSGETGTSYNEQFF. The DNA of the CDR3 is TGCAGCGGGGAGACAGGGACGAGTTACAATGAGCAGTTCTTC. The chain links TRBV29-1 to TRBJ2-1, with 7 bases fitting TRBD1. The V gene end was trimmed by 7 bases and the J gene end by 4 bases; junction bases not matched to a gene: 10. Per germline, CDR1 SQVTM and CDR2 ANQGSEA. The CDR3 is 14 residues long.

The chain joins TRBV6-5 to TRBJ2-3; 9 nucleotides match TRBD2. In germline, CDR1 is MNHEY, CDR2 SVGAGI. The CDR3 loop spans 16 amino acids. Trimming cost V 2 bases and J 3 bases; bases outside gene matches: 6. The CDR3 region is CASSYRGSGRTDTQYF. CDR3 nucleotides: TGTGCCAGCAGTTACCGCGGCAGCGGGAGGACAGATACGCAGTATTTT.

V usage is TRBV11-2 and J usage is TRBJ1-2; 7 nucleotides match TRBD1. The germline gives CDR1 SGHAT, CDR2 FQNNGV. J gave up 0 bases and V 6 bases, and 10 bases lay outside the gene matches. The CDR3 loop spans 16 amino acids. The CDR3 DNA is TGTGCCAGCAGTTACGACAGGGCGAAGGCTAACTATGGCTACACCTTC. This translates into CASSYDRAKANYGYTF.

In this sample, this clone turned up a few times. This chain joins TRBV4-1 and TRBJ1-4; tentatively, D is TRBD1 (5 bases). Per the germline V gene, CDR1 is MGHRA and CDR2 is YSYEKL. This CDR3 spans 14 amino acids. V lost 2 bases and J 5 bases, leaving 9 bases between the germline ends. CDR3 amino acids: CASSQNRKNEKLFF. CDR3 DNA sequence: TGCGCCAGCAGCCAAAACAGGAAGAATGAAAAACTGTTTTTT.

The chain has TRBV6-5 and TRBJ1-2; D remains unclear. The ends were cut back, 6 bases at V and 9 bases at J, with 11 bases in the middle. The CDR3 has 11 amino acids. CDR1 and CDR2 from the germline V gene are MNHEY and SVGAGI. CDR3 DNA sequence: TGTGCCAGCAGGGGAGGAAGAAGCTACACCTTC. It is translated as CASRGGRSYTF.

This rearrangement joins TRBV27 to TRBJ2-7; D gene unclear. Trimming shortened V by 6 bases and J by 5 bases, and 17 bases separated the two germline ends. Germline V gene sequence: CDR1 MNHEY, CDR2 SMNVEV (reference sequence). The CDR3 runs to 14 residues. This CDR3 reads CASSLLSLRDEQYF. DNA for the CDR3: TGTGCCAGCAGCCTGCTGTCACTGCGCGACGAGCAGTACTTC.

CDR3 bases: TGCAGTGCCGAGGGGGGGATTGAAGCTTTCTTT. Its translation: CSAEGGIEAFF. The V and J genes are TRBV20-1 and TRBJ1-1; a possible D gene is TRBD1 (6 bases). Looked up from germline, CDR1 is DFQATT and CDR2 is SNEGSKA (reference sequence). The CDR3 totals 11 residues. V lost 6 bases to trimming and J lost 7 bases, with 12 bases between them.

This chain connects TRBV5-1 to TRBJ1-4, with TRBD1 as a possible D gene (6 bases). The germline gives CDR1 SGHRS, CDR2 YFSETQ. V was pared by 4 bases and J by 5 bases, with 15 bases between. CDR3 length: 15 residues. CDR3: CASSPDRSRNEKLFF. The DNA for the CDR3 is TGCGCCAGCAGCCCCGACAGGAGCCGAAATGAAAAACTGTTTTTT. The whole variable domain, filled in from reference TRBV5-1 and TRBJ1-4, reads KAGVTQTPRYLIKTRGQQVTLSCSPISGHRSVSWYQQTPGQGLQFLFEYFSETQRNKGNFPGRFSGRQFSNSRSEMNVSTLELGDSALYLCASSPDRSRNEKLFFGSGTQLSVL.